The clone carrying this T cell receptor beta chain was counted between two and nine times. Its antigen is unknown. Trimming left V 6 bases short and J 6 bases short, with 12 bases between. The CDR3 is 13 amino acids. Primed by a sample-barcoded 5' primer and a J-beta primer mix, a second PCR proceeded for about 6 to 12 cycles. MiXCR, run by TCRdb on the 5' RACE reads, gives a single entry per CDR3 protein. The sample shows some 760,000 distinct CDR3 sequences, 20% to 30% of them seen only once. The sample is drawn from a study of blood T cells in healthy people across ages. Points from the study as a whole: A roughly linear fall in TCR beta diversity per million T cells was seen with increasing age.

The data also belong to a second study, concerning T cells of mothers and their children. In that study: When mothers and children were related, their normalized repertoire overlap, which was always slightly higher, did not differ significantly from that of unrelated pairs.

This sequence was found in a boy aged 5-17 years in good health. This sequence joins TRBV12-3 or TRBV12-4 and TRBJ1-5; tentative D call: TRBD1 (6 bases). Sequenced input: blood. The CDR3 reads CASRPGTSQPQHF. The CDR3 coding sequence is TGTGCCAGCAGGCCTGGGACATCTCAGCCCCAGCATTTT.